Below, 23 T cell receptor beta chains from the same sample are listed, as sequenced in a study of T cell changes during pregnancy in multiple sclerosis. The data were produced by immunoSEQ multiplex PCR, yet TCRdb's version contains in-frame clones alone and is incomplete. Of about 40,000 clones in the sample, over 70% were seen once. The source material was peripheral blood, sampled in the first trimester of pregnancy. These receptors were collected from a female donor in good health, enrolled as a control in a pregnancy study.

CDR3 protein: CASSTSGGATDTQYF. The CDR3 DNA is TGTGCCAGCAGTACTAGCGGGGGGGCCACAGATACGCAGTATTTT. The chain is built from TRBV6-4 and TRBJ2-3; 13 positions match TRBD2. CDR3 length: 15 amino acids. Germline V gene lookup returns CDR1 MRHNA and CDR2 SNTAGT. With 5 bases clipped from V and 2 bases from J, the junction kept 1 base outside the gene matches.

The V and J genes are TRBV5-6 and TRBJ2-5; possibly TRBD2 for D (5 bases). CDR3 length: 12 residues. V lost 0 bases, J lost 7 bases, and 7 bases lay in between. Germline V gene data show CDR1 as SGHDT and CDR2 as YYEEEE. CDR3 coding DNA: TGTGCCAGCAGCTTGGCCGGAGGGACCCAGTACTTC. This codes for CASSLAGGTQYF.

The chain carries TRBV7-9 and TRBJ1-1; TRBD1 is a possible D gene (5 bases). This CDR3 is 12 amino acids long. Germline V lookup: CDR1 SEHNR, CDR2 FQNEAQ (reference sequence). V was cut by 8 bases and J by 5 bases, with 12 bases left in between. CDR3 nucleotides: TGTGCCAGCGTCAGGGAAGGGACTGAAGCTTTCTTT. It encodes CASVREGTEAFF.

On this clone itself: A read error may produce the germline difference seen at one junction end. This chain joins TRBV23-1 and TRBJ1-1, with TRBD1 as a possible D gene (5 bases). TRBV23-1 is sorted into the ORF group, with uncertain function. The CDR3 extends over 10 amino acids. The CDR3 sequence: CASSQAGPPF. In DNA, the CDR3 is TGCGCCAGCAGTCAAGCGGGGCCCCCGTTT.

The chain links TRBV5-1 to TRBJ1-3; tentative D call: TRBD1 (5 bases). Trimming removed 3 bases from V and 1 base from J, with 8 bases in between. Germline CDR1 SGHRS, CDR2 YFSETQ. The CDR3 consists of 14 residues. Written as DNA, the CDR3 is TGCGCCAGCAGCTCACAGGTTTCTGGAAACACCATATATTTT. Residues: CASSSQVSGNTIYF.

This chain joins TRBV9 and TRBJ2-2; 13 bases map to TRBD2. J lost 8 bases, V lost 5 bases, and 12 bases had no gene match. The CDR3 spans 17 residues. Germline lookup yields CDR1 SGDLS and CDR2 YYNGEE. The CDR3 here is CASSDPGTSGVRGELFF. The CDR3 bases are TGTGCCAGCAGTGACCCCGGGACTAGCGGGGTTAGGGGGGAGCTGTTTTTT.

V gene TRBV6-1 combines with J gene TRBJ2-7; D remains unclear. CDR1 and CDR2 from the germline V gene are MNHNS and SASEGT. This CDR3 region has 10 residues. The V end lost 8 bases, the J end lost 6 bases, and 8 bases lay between the germline ends. CDR3 amino acids: CASSGSEQYF. The CDR3 DNA reads TGTGCCAGCTCGGGTAGCGAGCAGTACTTC.

The chain uses TRBV2 and TRBJ2-2, with 16 bases aligning to TRBD2. CDR1 is SNHLY and CDR2 is FYNNEI in the germline V gene. The CDR3 contains 20 residues. V trimming: 5 bases; J trimming: 5 bases; junction bases outside the gene matches: 14. This CDR3 reads CASSTTGTSGRASRTGELFF. The CDR3 region has the DNA TGTGCCAGCAGTACTACCGGGACTAGCGGGAGGGCCTCGCGTACCGGGGAGCTGTTTTTT.

V is TRBV6-4 and J is TRBJ2-3; 8 nucleotides line up with TRBD2. Germline V CDR1 and CDR2: MRHNA, SNTAGT. The CDR3 extends over 15 amino acids. V lost 7 bases and J lost 2; bases outside the gene matches: 8. CDR3 residues: CASTETSEPTDTQYF. In DNA form, the CDR3 reads TGTGCCAGCACTGAGACTAGCGAGCCCACAGATACGCAGTATTTT.

This clone was recorded once. This rearrangement joins TRBV6-1 to TRBJ2-3; possibly TRBD2 for D (7 bases). The CDR3 is 13 amino acids. The V gene lost 10 bases and the J gene lost 6 bases, with 17 bases spanning the gap. Germline CDR1 is MNHNS and CDR2 is SASEGT. The CDR3 loop reads CATSWGGPDTQYF. The CDR3 DNA reads TGTGCCACCTCGTGGGGGGGCCCCGATACGCAGTATTTT.

The chain joins TRBV7-2 to TRBJ2-7, with TRBD1 identical over 7 bases. The CDR3 runs 16 residues. Trimming at V came to 1 base and at J to 2 bases, leaving 8 bases not matched to a gene. CDR1 and CDR2 from the germline V gene are SGHTA and FQGNSA. CDR3 in amino acids: CASSLGQGPLTYEQYF. The CDR3, as DNA: TGTGCCAGCAGCTTAGGACAGGGCCCCTTAACCTACGAGCAGTACTTC.

The J gene is TRBJ2-3, the V gene TRBV7-6; 7 bases align to TRBD2. V gave up 5 bases and J gave up 1 base; unmatched junction bases: 6. Per germline, CDR1 SGHVS and CDR2 FNYEAQ. The length of the CDR3 is 15 residues. CDR3 in DNA: TGTGCCAGCAGCGACGGGACTACTCGCACAGATACGCAGTATTTT. Its protein is CASSDGTTRTDTQYF. The whole variable domain, filled in from reference TRBV7-6 and TRBJ2-3, reads GAGVSQSPRYKVTKRGQDVALRCDPISGHVSLYWYRQALGQGPEFLTYFNYEAQQDKSGLPNDRFSAERPEGSISTLTIQRTEQRDSAMYRCASSDGTTRTDTQYFGPGTRLTVL.

This clone was picked up one time. The V call is TRBV11-1, the J call TRBJ1-3; D perhaps matches TRBD1 (6 bases). V was trimmed by 5 bases and J by 3 bases, leaving 14 bases between them. There are 15 residues in the CDR3. The V gene's germline CDR1 is SGHAT and CDR2 FQDESV (reference sequence). Here the CDR3 DNA reads TGTGCCAGCAGCCCCTCGGGGGGGCTTGGAAACACCATATATTTT. It translates to CASSPSGGLGNTIYF.

The chain recombines TRBV2 with TRBJ1-6; D is possibly TRBD1 (5 bases). Germline loops: CDR1 SNHLY, CDR2 FYNNEI. Trimming took off 5 bases at V and 0 bases at J, with 11 bases between the two ends. The CDR3 contains 16 residues. For the CDR3, the DNA is TGTGCCAGCAGTCGGACATTGAGCTCCTATAATTCACCCCTCCACTTT. Protein: CASSRTLSSYNSPLHF.

The V and J genes are TRBV7-6 and TRBJ2-6, with D tentatively TRBD2 (6 bases). CDR1 and CDR2 from the germline V gene are SGHVS and FNYEAQ. V shed 5 bases and J shed 5 bases, with 13 bases lying between them. The CDR3 sequence is 15 residues long. Written as DNA, the CDR3 is TGTGCCAGCAGCGCAGCGGGTGAAAGGGCCAACGTCCTGACTTTC. Residues: CASSAAGERANVLTF.

The gene calls are TRBV18 and TRBJ1-6; weak D call: TRBD1 (6 bases). Between the trimmed V and J ends, which lost 0 bases and 2 bases, there was a span of 8 bases. This CDR3 has 16 amino acids. Germline CDR1 and CDR2: KGHSH and LQKENI. The CDR3 region has the DNA TGTGCCAGCTCACCACCTGGGGGCCCCTATAATTCACCCCTCCACTTT. Amino acid sequence: CASSPPGGPYNSPLHF.

The table lists this clone with many counts. The V and J genes are TRBV12-5 and TRBJ2-7; weak D call: TRBD2 (7 bases). The CDR3 is 15 residues long. CDR1 is LGHNT and CDR2 is FRNRAP in the germline V gene. The V end lost 1 base, the J end lost 6 bases, and 16 bases lay between the germline ends. CDR3 sequence: CASGLALRGGSEQYF. The CDR3 coding sequence is TGTGCTAGTGGTTTGGCCCTGAGGGGGGGTAGCGAGCAGTACTTC.

The chain carries TRBV10-1 and TRBJ2-7; no clear D gene. V gave up 3 bases and J gave up 6 bases, with 9 bases separating them. The CDR3 has 12 amino acids. Germline V gene sequence: CDR1 WNHNN, CDR2 SYGVQD (reference sequence). The CDR3 is CASSDPLSEQYF. DNA for the CDR3: TGCGCCAGCAGTGATCCACTTTCCGAGCAGTACTTC.

CDR3 coding DNA: TGCGCCAGCACGCATCTTCCCGTCCGGGAAATCTCCTACAATGAGCAGTTCTTC. The encoded protein is CASTHLPVREISYNEQFF. This chain links TRBV5-1 with TRBJ2-1; perhaps TRBD2 as D (5 bases). Per the germline V gene, CDR1 is SGHRS and CDR2 is YFSETQ. The CDR3 sequence is 18 residues long. Trimming left V 6 bases short and J 0 bases short, with 22 bases between.

The chain uses TRBV9 and TRBJ1-4; D unresolved. Germline CDR1 SGDLS, CDR2 YYNGEE. This CDR3 has 13 residues. V lost 3 bases to trimming and J lost 7 bases, with 10 bases between them. The CDR3 DNA reads TGTGCCAGCAGCGCTCTCAGAGGTGAAAAACTGTTTTTT. It translates to CASSALRGEKLFF.

The chain has TRBV11-2 and TRBJ1-6, with 10 bases that match TRBD1. Germline V gene data show CDR1 as SGHAT and CDR2 as FQNNGV. V shed 3 bases and J 10 bases; nucleotides not matched to a gene: 3. The CDR3 contains 14 residues. In nucleotides, the CDR3 is TGTGCCAGCAGCTTTAGGACAGGGGGATCACCCCTCCACTTT. Translated: CASSFRTGGSPLHF.

This clone was observed a single time. The chain uses TRBV6-5 and TRBJ2-7; TRBD2 matches 9 bases. The CDR3 is made up of 16 amino acids. CDR1 and CDR2 from the germline V gene are MNHEY and SVGAGI. V lost 2 bases to trimming and J lost 3 bases; unmatched junction nucleotides: 8. The CDR3 coding sequence is TGTGCCAGCAGTTACCAACGGACTAGCGCGGGCTACGAGCAGTACTTC. This encodes CASSYQRTSAGYEQYF.

The CDR3 nucleotides read TGTGCTAGTGGGACCGGGGGGGCCGGGAACACTGAAGCTTTCTTT. Encoded protein: CASGTGGAGNTEAFF. The J gene is TRBJ1-1, the V gene TRBV12-5; weak D call: TRBD1 (6 bases). Looked up from germline, CDR1 is LGHNT and CDR2 is FRNRAP. The germline V and J ends were trimmed by 6 bases and 1 base, with 15 bases remaining between them. CDR3 length: 15 amino acids.